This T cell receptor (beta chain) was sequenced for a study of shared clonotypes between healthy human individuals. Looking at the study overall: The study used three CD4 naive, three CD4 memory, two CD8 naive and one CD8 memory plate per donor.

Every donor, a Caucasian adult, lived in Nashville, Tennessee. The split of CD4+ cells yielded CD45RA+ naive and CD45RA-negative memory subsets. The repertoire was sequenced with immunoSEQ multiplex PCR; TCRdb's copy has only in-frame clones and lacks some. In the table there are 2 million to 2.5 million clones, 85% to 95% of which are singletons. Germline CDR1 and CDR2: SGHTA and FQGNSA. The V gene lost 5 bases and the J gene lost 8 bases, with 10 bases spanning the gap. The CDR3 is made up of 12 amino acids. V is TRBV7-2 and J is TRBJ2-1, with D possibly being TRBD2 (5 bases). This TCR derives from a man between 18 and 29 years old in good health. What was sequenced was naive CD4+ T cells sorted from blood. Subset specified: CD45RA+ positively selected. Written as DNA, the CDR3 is TGTGCCAGCAGCCCTCAGAGGGATGAGCAGTTCTTC. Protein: CASSPQRDEQFF.